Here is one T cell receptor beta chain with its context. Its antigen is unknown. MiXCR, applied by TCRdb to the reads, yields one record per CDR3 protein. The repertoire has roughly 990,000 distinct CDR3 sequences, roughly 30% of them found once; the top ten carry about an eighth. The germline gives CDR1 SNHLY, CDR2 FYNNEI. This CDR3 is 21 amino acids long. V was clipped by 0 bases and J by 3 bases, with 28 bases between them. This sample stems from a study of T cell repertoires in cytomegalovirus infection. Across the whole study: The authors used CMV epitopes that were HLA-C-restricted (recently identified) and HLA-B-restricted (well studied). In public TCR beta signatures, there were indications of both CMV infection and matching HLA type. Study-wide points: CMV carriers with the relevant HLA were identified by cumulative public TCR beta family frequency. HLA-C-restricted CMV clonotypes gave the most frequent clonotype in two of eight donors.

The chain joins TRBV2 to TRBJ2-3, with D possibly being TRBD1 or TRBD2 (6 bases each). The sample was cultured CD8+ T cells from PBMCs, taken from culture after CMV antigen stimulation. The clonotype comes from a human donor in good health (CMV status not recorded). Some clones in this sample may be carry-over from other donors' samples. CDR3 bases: TGTGCCAGCAGTGAAGCGCTGGGTCCTCCGGATCGGGGGCAAGGGACAGATACGCAGTATTTT. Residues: CASSEALGPPDRGQGTDTQYF. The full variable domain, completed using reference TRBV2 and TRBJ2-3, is EPEVTQTPSHQVTQMGQEVILRCVPISNHLYFYWYRQILGQKVEFLVSFYNNEISEKSEIFDDQFSVERPDGSNFTLKIRSTKLEDSAMYFCASSEALGPPDRGQGTDTQYFGPGTRLTVL.